Shown below are 11 T cell receptor beta chains from a single sample sequenced in a study of tissue T cells after allogeneic stem cell transplantation. The time point was: mouse harvest day 7 after allogeneic transplant. Tail vein injection delivered 10^7 T-cell-depleted bone marrow cells and 10^6 splenic CD5+ T cells. The repertoire was sequenced with immunoSEQ multiplex PCR; TCRdb's copy has only in-frame clones and lacks some. The sample consists of 5,000 or so clones, about half of them appearing once. Sequencing input: gut tissue. These receptors were taken from a female BALB/c mouse given C57BL/6 T cells with graft-versus-host disease after an allogeneic hematopoietic cell transplant.

This clone came up a few times. The germline and genes are mouse ones. The CDR3 end is not reached by the read, which stops 1 residue before it; the germline J gene fills it in. V is TRBV3 and J is TRBJ2-7; 12 bases match TRBD2. Germline V gives CDR1 SNHLY, CDR2 FYNGKV (reference sequence). This CDR3 has 15 amino acids. V lost 1 base, J lost 4 bases, and 2 bases stayed unmatched. The part of the CDR3 DNA that was read is TGTGCCAGCAGCTTAGTTGGGACTGGGGGGTATGAACAGTAC. Encoded protein: CASSLVGTGGYEQY. The whole CDR3 region reads CASSLVGTGGYEQYF.

This clone appeared a single time. The germline and genes are mouse ones. Read data end 1 residue before the CDR3 end; the end is taken from the germline J gene. V usage is TRBV24 and J usage is TRBJ2-4, with a tentative D call TRBD2 (6 bases). The CDR3 loop spans 15 amino acids. The V gene's germline CDR1 is KGHTA and CDR2 FRNEEI. V was cut by 4 bases and J by 0 bases, with 11 bases left in between. CDR3 loop: CASSPSTGSQNTLYF. The part of the CDR3 DNA that was read is TGTGCCAGCAGTCCGTCGACTGGAAGTCAAAACACCTTGTAC.

The sample holds a few counts of this clone. Genes and germline are mouse. The missing CDR3 end, 1 residue past where the read stops, is filled in from the germline J gene. This CDR3 is also generated by other DNA sequences in the sample. V gene TRBV26 combines with J gene TRBJ1-4; 7 bases agree with TRBD1. Germline loops: CDR1 KGHPV, CDR2 FQNQEV (reference sequence). The CDR3 covers 15 residues. Trimming at V came to 4 bases and at J to 3 bases, leaving 5 bases not matched to a gene. The covered CDR3 bases are TGTGCCAGCAGTCGACTTGGGACAGCCAACGAAAGATTATTT. Translation: CASSRLGTANERLF. The whole CDR3 protein is CASSRLGTANERLFF.

In this sample, this clone is large. Gene names denote mouse genes. The CDR3 bases that were read are TGTGCCTGGAGGGGACTGGGGGTGGATGAACAGTAC. It translates to CAWRGLGVDEQY. The entire CDR3 protein reads CAWRGLGVDEQYF. J is TRBJ2-7 and V is TRBV31; 11 bases align to TRBD2. The read stops 1 residue short of the end of the CDR3; the missing end is completed from the germline J gene. With V trimmed by 3 bases and J by 5 bases, 3 bases remained unmatched. CDR3 length: 13 residues. Germline loops: CDR1 GKSSPN, CDR2 SITVG.

As concerns this clone: The gene symbols are mouse symbols. The CDR3 is cut off 1 residue early in the read; its end comes from the germline J gene. At the DNA level, this CDR3 is encoded by other sequences in the same sample as well. The J gene is TRBJ2-5, the V gene TRBV26, with a weak D call TRBD1 (5 bases). Germline V gene sequence: CDR1 KGHPV, CDR2 FQNQEV (reference sequence). V was clipped by 2 bases and J by 0 bases, with 6 bases between them. This CDR3 has 14 residues. Incomplete CDR3 DNA: TGTGCCAGCAGTCTGCAGGGTAACCAAGACACCCAGTAC. Its translation: CASSLQGNQDTQY. The whole CDR3 sequence reads CASSLQGNQDTQYF.

Points on this clone: The genes are named according to mouse. The DNA ends 1 residue before the CDR3 does, and the rest of the CDR3 is filled in from the germline J gene. The chain couples TRBV31 to TRBJ2-7; 11 bases agree with TRBD2. Germline assignment: CDR1 GKSSPN and CDR2 SITVG. The length of the CDR3 is 13 residues. The V and J ends lost 0 bases and 7 bases, in that order; junction bases with no gene match: 2. The CDR3 is CAWSLDWGEEQYF. The sequenced part of the CDR3 DNA is TGTGCCTGGAGTCTGGACTGGGGGGAGGAACAGTAC.

This clone occurred a few times. Gene names and germline match the mouse. The CDR3 is cut off 1 residue early in the read; its end comes from the germline J gene. The gene calls are TRBV15 and TRBJ2-7, with D hard to call. The V gene lost 1 base and the J gene lost 0 bases, with 4 bases spanning the gap. Germline lookup yields CDR1 SGHND and CDR2 FRSKSL. This CDR3 contains 13 residues. The CDR3 loop is CASSLGVSYEQYF. The sequenced part of the CDR3 DNA is TGTGCCAGCAGTTTAGGGGTCTCCTATGAACAGTAC.

In regard to this clone: Gene and germline names: mouse. The read ends 1 residue before the CDR3 terminus; that terminus is restored from the germline J gene. This rearrangement joins TRBV19 to TRBJ1-1; no reliable D call. This CDR3 has 11 amino acids. Per germline, CDR1 FNHDT and CDR2 SITEND (reference sequence). Trimming stripped 2 bases from V and 7 bases from J, with 6 bases between. CDR3 bases read: TGTGCCAGCAGTATTACCAGAGAAGTCTTC. As protein: CASSITREVF. The entire CDR3 protein reads CASSITREVFF.

This clone is deemed medium-sized. Germline and genes: mouse. The CDR3 end lies 1 residue beyond the end of the read and is filled in from the germline J gene. V usage is TRBV29 and J usage is TRBJ2-1; TRBD1 aligns across 10 bases. J gave up 5 bases and V 4 bases, and 2 bases lay outside the gene matches. CDR1 MSHET and CDR2 SYDVDS come from the germline V gene. CDR3 length: 14 amino acids. The CDR3 protein is CASSSGTGDAEQFF. Partial CDR3 DNA: TGTGCTAGCAGTTCCGGGACAGGGGATGCTGAGCAGTTC.

Concerning this clone itself: Gene names denote mouse genes. Partial CDR3 DNA: TGTGCCAGCAGGTCACAGGGGGGTTTCCTTGCTGAGCAGTTC. Its protein product is CASRSQGGFLAEQF. The full-length CDR3 reads as CASRSQGGFLAEQFF. This chain links TRBV15 with TRBJ2-1, with 8 bases lining up with TRBD1. The sequenced fragment ends 1 residue before the CDR3 boundary, so the rest is inferred from the germline J gene. The CDR3 has 15 residues. Germline V gene sequence: CDR1 SGHND, CDR2 FRSKSL. The J segment lost 6 bases and the V segment lost 6 bases, leaving 10 bases of the junction unmatched.

A word on this clone: These gene names are mouse names. The read ends 1 residue early relative to the CDR3; the germline J gene fills the gap. The chain uses TRBV23 and TRBJ1-3; the table gives TRBD1 as D, unverified against the DNA. This CDR3 spans 16 amino acids. The germline CDR1 and CDR2 sequences are KGHTA and FQNQQP. The CDR3 loop reads CSSSQSGQPSGNTLYF. The sequenced CDR3 bases are TGCTCCAGCAGTCAATCGGGACAGCCTTCTGGAAATACGCTCTAT.